One T cell receptor beta chain is described in this entry. Its antigen is not identified. No cell sorting was done before RNA was extracted from the tissue. The normal lung tissue was taken more than 3 cm from the tumor edge. Three rounds of nested PCR, following a modified ARM-PCR protocol, produced the TCRbeta library. A single record per CDR3 protein comes from TCRdb applying MiXCR to the multiplex PCR reads. The data contain tens of thousands of distinct CDR3 sequences, around 64% of them seen just once; the ten biggest clones take up about 31%. The data originate from a study of tumor and adjacent non-tumor tissue in lung cancer. Study-wide context: Patients comprised roughly 12 adenocarcinoma, a couple of squamous cell carcinoma and 1 small cell lung cancer. The patients, 10 or so men and a few women, were roughly 30 to 80 with stage I to III disease. General study points: Compared with tumor, normal lung showed significantly lower TCR diversity.

Germline CDR1 SGHVS, CDR2 FQNEAQ. V shed 0 bases and J shed 7 bases, with 17 bases lying between them. This CDR3 is built from 16 residues. The genes are TRBV7-8 and TRBJ2-3; D uncertain. Sequenced: distant non-tumor lung tissue. This receptor was identified in an older man with non-small cell lung cancer. In DNA, the CDR3 is TGTGCCAGCAGCTTAGCCGGGCCCAGTGGCGCAAATACGCAGTATTTT. It specifies CASSLAGPSGANTQYF.